This TCR beta chain appears in the sequencing data of a study of blood T cells in healthy people across ages. Notes on the study in general: Age showed a roughly linear inverse relationship with TCR beta diversity per million T cells.

Germline-derived CDR1 and CDR2 are SGHRS and YFSETQ. Losses at the gene ends were 0 bases for V and 2 bases for J; bases not matched to a gene: 10. This CDR3 is 17 amino acids long. With a J-beta primer mix and a sample-barcoded 5' primer, a second PCR ran about 7 to 12 cycles. In TCRdb, the 5' RACE reads were re-called with MiXCR into one record per CDR3 protein. Of about 1.5 million distinct CDR3 sequences detected, approximately 43% appear once; the ten largest clones hold over 3.5%. Details on this clonotype: Its antigen is still unknown.

The genes are TRBV5-1 and TRBJ2-7; 8 nucleotides align to TRBD2. The source is a young woman in good health. Material for sequencing was blood. The CDR3 here is CASSLAPVREATYEQYF. CDR3 in DNA: TGCGCCAGCAGCTTGGCCCCGGTGCGGGAGGCCACCTACGAGCAGTACTTC.